The 19 T cell receptor beta chains below were found in one sample sequenced in a study of radiotherapy plus CTLA-4 blockade in lung cancer (dated by TCRdb to 2016 to 2018). Library generation was performed with the immunoSEQ multiplex PCR assay. TCRdb limited this immuneACCESS table to in-frame rearrangements with V and J called. A share of clones is missing; checked studies link under half to unresolved V genes, and the rest is unexplained. Counted in this sample were 12,000 to 15,000 clones; around 70% of them appeared once. About 48% of the sample is held by the ten biggest clonotypes. The source material was peripheral blood, sampled from a patient treated with radiotherapy plus ipilimumab. The receptors stem from a human donor with non-small cell lung cancer whose response to radiotherapy plus ipilimumab could not be evaluated.

The chain recombines TRBV7-3 with TRBJ2-3, with 8 bases that match TRBD2. The CDR3 covers 16 residues. CDR1 SGHTA and CDR2 FQGTGA come from the germline V gene. J lost 0 bases, V lost 4 bases, and 6 bases had no gene match. The CDR3 loop reads CASSSGGRASTDTQYF. The CDR3 DNA reads TGTGCCAGCAGCTCGGGGGGGAGGGCTAGCACAGATACGCAGTATTTT.

The chain carries TRBV5-1 and TRBJ2-3; the D gene is possibly TRBD2 (5 bases). The CDR3 contains 14 residues. Germline CDR1 and CDR2: SGHRS and YFSETQ. Trimming removed 2 bases from V and 5 bases from J, with 12 bases in between. The CDR3 loop reads CASSLNPRGDTQYF. The CDR3 DNA sequence: TGCGCCAGCAGCTTAAACCCTCGGGGAGATACGCAGTATTTT.

CDR3 in amino acids: CASRRPGTDSPLHF. In nucleotides, the CDR3 is TGCGCCAGCAGACGTCCCGGGACAGATTCACCCCTCCACTTT. The chain couples TRBV4-1 to TRBJ1-6, with TRBD1 matching 7 bases. V was pared by 6 bases and J by 8 bases, with 7 bases of the junction left unmatched. The CDR3 spans 14 residues. Germline values: CDR1 MGHRA, CDR2 YSYEKL.

The V call is TRBV10-3, the J call TRBJ1-4, with unresolved D. V shed 0 bases and J shed 0 bases, with 5 bases lying between them. The germline V gene has CDR1 ENHRY and CDR2 SYGVKD. The CDR3 loop spans 15 amino acids. The DNA of the CDR3 is TGTGCCATCAGTGAGTCGGCAGCAACTAATGAAAAACTGTTTTTT. This gives the protein CAISESAATNEKLFF.

The chain carries TRBV7-2 and TRBJ2-2, with 13 nucleotides matching TRBD2. The trim removed 3 bases at V and 3 bases at J, leaving 10 bases unmatched. This CDR3 region has 19 residues. Germline CDR1 reads SGHTA; CDR2 reads FQGNSA. The CDR3 nucleotides are TGTGCCAGCAGCTTGGTGGCACTAGCGGGGGGGTATTACACCGGGGAGCTGTTTTTT. It translates to CASSLVALAGGYYTGELFF.

This clone is categorized as medium-sized. This rearrangement joins TRBV18 to TRBJ1-1; 10 bases agree with TRBD1. CDR3 size: 14 residues. CDR1 is KGHSH and CDR2 is LQKENI in the germline V gene. The junction had 4 bases not matched to a gene; V was cut back by 3 bases and J by 6 bases. The CDR3 here is CASSPLGQGAEAFF. Here the CDR3 DNA reads TGTGCCAGCTCACCCCTCGGACAGGGGGCTGAAGCTTTCTTT.

This chain connects TRBV27 to TRBJ1-1, with D possibly being TRBD1 (5 bases). Germline loops: CDR1 MNHEY, CDR2 SMNVEV (reference sequence). There are 14 residues in the CDR3. V lost 10 bases and J lost 11, with 26 bases in between. CDR3 sequence: CATRPSGGPSRAFF. CDR3 in DNA: TGTGCCACCCGGCCTTCGGGGGGACCTAGCCGGGCTTTCTTT.

The gene calls are TRBV9 and TRBJ2-3, with D maybe TRBD2 (7 bases). Looked up from germline, CDR1 is SGDLS and CDR2 is YYNGEE. Trimming cost V 3 bases and J 2 bases, with 19 bases left between them. There are 17 residues in the CDR3. CDR3 sequence reads: CASSEGGRGTPTDTQYF. The DNA for the CDR3 is TGTGCCAGCAGCGAAGGGGGGCGGGGGACTCCCACAGATACGCAGTATTTT.

This clone rates as medium-sized. The chain carries TRBV28 and TRBJ1-3, with TRBD1 matching over 7 bases. J was trimmed by 2 bases and V by 7 bases; bases with no gene match: 8. Germline V gene lookup returns CDR1 MDHEN and CDR2 SYDVKM. CDR3 size: 15 residues. CDR3 loop: CASTIGGTAGNTIYF. The DNA for the CDR3 is TGTGCCAGCACCATTGGGGGGACAGCTGGAAACACCATATATTTT.

The genes are TRBV4-3 and TRBJ2-3; TRBD2 is a possible D gene (7 bases). Germline CDR1 reads LGHNA; CDR2 reads YSLEER. V lost 0 bases, J lost 5 bases, and 18 bases lay in between. The CDR3 spans 17 residues. The CDR3 DNA reads as TGCGCCAGCAGCCAAGATTCTCCGGGGGGCTATGGAGATACGCAGTATTTT. Translating it yields CASSQDSPGGYGDTQYF.

The chain links TRBV7-3 to TRBJ2-5, with 8 nucleotides matching TRBD2. Trimming removed 5 bases from V and 2 bases from J; junction bases left unmatched: 13. The CDR3 extends over 17 amino acids. CDR1 is SGHTA, CDR2 FQGTGA, per germline. The CDR3 is CASSQGASGGIQETQYF. CDR3 in DNA: TGTGCCAGCAGCCAAGGCGCCAGCGGGGGTATACAAGAGACCCAGTACTTC.

J is TRBJ2-1 and V is TRBV6-1; 11 bases agree with TRBD2. CDR1 is MNHNS, CDR2 SASEGT, per germline. V lost 6 bases and J lost 7; bases outside the gene matches: 5. The CDR3 contains 14 residues. The DNA for the CDR3 is TGTGCCAGCAGACCTAGCGGGGGGTCGAATGAGCAGTTCTTC. Translation gives CASRPSGGSNEQFF.

This clone turned up a few times. The chain employs TRBV9 and TRBJ2-7; 11 bases map to TRBD1. Germline V gene sequence: CDR1 SGDLS, CDR2 YYNGEE. CDR3 size: 16 residues. Trimming removed 4 bases from V and 5 bases from J; junction bases left unmatched: 11. CDR3 in amino acids: CASSPLGGQGGDEQYF. The CDR3 DNA sequence: TGTGCCAGCAGCCCCCTCGGGGGACAGGGGGGGGACGAGCAGTACTTC. Looking up the rest from reference TRBV9 and TRBJ2-7 gives the full variable domain: DSGVTQTPKHLITATGQRVTLRCSPRSGDLSVYWYQQSLDQGLQFLIQYYNGEERAKGNILERFSAQQFPDLHSELNLSSLELGDSALYFCASSPLGGQGGDEQYFGPGTRLTVT.

The chain couples TRBV5-1 to TRBJ1-2; no firm D call. The germline V gene encodes CDR1 SGHRS and CDR2 YFSETQ. V was cut by 0 bases and J by 2 bases, with 14 bases left in between. The length of the CDR3 is 16 residues. CDR3 amino acids: CASSLAEQSQNYGYTF. The CDR3 DNA reads as TGCGCCAGCAGCTTGGCCGAACAGTCCCAGAACTATGGCTACACCTTC.

V gene TRBV7-2 combines with J gene TRBJ2-3, with TRBD2 matching 10 bases. Per germline, CDR1 SGHTA and CDR2 FQGNSA. Unmatched junction bases numbered 8, after V lost 1 base and J lost 4 bases. CDR3 length equals 17 residues. CDR3 protein: CASSLGNSGGSPDTQYF. DNA of the CDR3: TGTGCCAGCAGCTTAGGGAATAGCGGGGGGTCCCCAGATACGCAGTATTTT.

The chain couples TRBV18 to TRBJ1-1; the D gene is possibly TRBD1 (6 bases). CDR3 length: 14 amino acids. Trimming pared 3 bases from V and 8 bases from J, leaving 16 bases between. Per the germline V gene, CDR1 is KGHSH and CDR2 is LQKENI. CDR3 residues: CASSPGAAGEEAFF. The DNA for the CDR3 is TGTGCCAGCTCACCTGGTGCGGCAGGGGAAGAAGCTTTCTTT.

This rearrangement joins TRBV19 to TRBJ1-2, with TRBD1 as a possible D gene (5 bases). The germline V and J ends were trimmed by 2 bases and 3 bases, with 13 bases remaining between them. The CDR3 loop spans 15 amino acids. Germline CDR1 LNHDA, CDR2 SQIVND (reference sequence). The CDR3 coding sequence is TGTGCCAGTAGTATAACCCCTCGGGGGGACTATGGCTACACCTTC. Translated, it gives CASSITPRGDYGYTF.

The rearrangement links TRBV9 to TRBJ2-2; maybe TRBD2 (6 bases). Germline-derived CDR1 and CDR2 are SGDLS and YYNGEE. V was cut by 0 bases and J by 6 bases, with 12 bases left in between. The CDR3 has 15 residues. CDR3 sequence (DNA): TGTGCCAGCAGCGTAGCTACGGGGGTCCCCGGGGAGCTGTTTTTT. Encoded protein: CASSVATGVPGELFF. Full variable domain (missing parts from reference TRBV9 and TRBJ2-2): DSGVTQTPKHLITATGQRVTLRCSPRSGDLSVYWYQQSLDQGLQFLIQYYNGEERAKGNILERFSAQQFPDLHSELNLSSLELGDSALYFCASSVATGVPGELFFGEGSRLTVL.

V and J are TRBV5-1 and TRBJ2-5; TRBD2 matches 7 bases. Germline V gene lookup returns CDR1 SGHRS and CDR2 YFSETQ. The CDR3 length is 15 residues. V lost 2 bases to trimming and J lost 1 base; unmatched junction nucleotides: 5. DNA of the CDR3: TGCGCCAGCAGCTTAAACCCGGGGGGCCAAGAGACCCAGTACTTC. Its translation is CASSLNPGGQETQYF.